Given below is one T cell receptor (beta chain) in context. Antigen: not known. Donors in the study were healthy people who gave bone marrow. This sample was taken from a study of cytomegalovirus exposure and HLA in healthy donors. The ends were cut back, 2 bases at V and 10 bases at J, with 16 bases in the middle. Germline loops: CDR1 SGDLS, CDR2 YYNGEE. This CDR3 has 14 amino acids. Study-wide points: More clonal expansion characterized HLA-associated TCR beta chains than equally common others in a later analysis. Cytomegalovirus-associated TCR beta chains were listed, numbering more than 150. TCR beta sequences reportedly predicted the HLA-A and HLA-B alleles of most subjects accurately.

The PCR used 60 Vbeta and 13 Jbeta primers. TCRdb's copy holds only in-frame clones and misses some; the assay was immunoSEQ multiplex PCR. The sample consists of 100,000 to 150,000 clones, 75% to 85% of them appearing once. The chain couples TRBV9 to TRBJ2-1; weak D call: TRBD2 (5 bases). Sequencing was carried out using PBMCs. The TCR originated in a woman aged 40 to 50 in good health and CMV-seropositive. This chain's CDR3 is CASSVGWASGEQFF. The DNA of the CDR3 is TGTGCCAGCAGCGTCGGTTGGGCTTCGGGAGAGCAGTTCTTC.